The 28 T cell receptor beta chains listed next were all sequenced from one sample in a study of T cell responses to AZD1222 COVID-19 vaccine (dated by TCRdb to the early 2020s). The method was the immunoSEQ multiplex PCR assay. This immuneACCESS table, as held by TCRdb, lists in-frame sequences with V and J called but not all clones. Of the missing ones, under half trace to an unresolved V gene in checked studies; the others have no known cause. The sample data list 120,000 to 150,000 clones, and roughly 90% of these were observed just once. Jointly, the top ten make up less than 2.5% of the sample. What this sample's time point label stands for: about 28 days (+/-7) after the second vaccine dose. Specimen: peripheral blood, collected 28 days after the second AZD1222 dose. The receptors originated from an adult who received the AZD1222 COVID-19 vaccine.

This clone showed up just a few times. The chain couples TRBV5-4 to TRBJ2-7; 10 nucleotides match TRBD1. This CDR3 contains 16 residues. Germline V gene data show CDR1 as SGHNT and CDR2 as YYREEE (reference sequence). Losses at the gene ends were 4 bases for V and 6 bases for J; bases not matched to a gene: 13. The chain's CDR3 is CASSDPRDRGTGEQYF. CDR3 coding DNA: TGTGCCAGCAGCGATCCCAGGGACAGGGGAACTGGCGAGCAGTACTTC. The whole variable domain, filled in from reference TRBV5-4 and TRBJ2-7, reads ETGVTQSPTHLIKTRGQQVTLRCSSQSGHNTVSWYQQALGQGPQFIFQYYREEENGRGNFPPRFSGLQFPNYSSELNVNALELDDSALYLCASSDPRDRGTGEQYFGPGTRLTVT.

V usage is TRBV9 and J usage is TRBJ2-2; D is possibly TRBD1 (5 bases). The CDR3 extends over 15 amino acids. The V gene's germline CDR1 is SGDLS and CDR2 YYNGEE. V lost 1 base and J lost 3, with 10 bases in between. In DNA form, the CDR3 reads TGTGCCAGCAGCGTAAGTACAGGAGACACCGGGGAGCTGTTTTTT. This codes for CASSVSTGDTGELFF.

The CDR3 region is CASRNSGRTNYGYTF. The CDR3, as DNA: TGTGCCAGCAGGAATTCAGGCCGTACTAACTATGGCTACACCTTC. The rearrangement links TRBV7-8 to TRBJ1-2; D is uncertain. The CDR3 has 15 residues. From germline, CDR1 is SGHVS and CDR2 FQNEAQ. Trimming took off 6 bases at V and 0 bases at J, with 14 bases between the two ends.

The chain joins TRBV6-4 to TRBJ1-4; D unresolved. Trimming removed 4 bases at V and 0 bases at J, with 12 bases between. This CDR3 has 16 amino acids. The germline CDR1 and CDR2 sequences are MRHNA and SNTAGT. The CDR3 loop reads CASSGRRRPTNEKLFF. CDR3 DNA: TGTGCCAGCAGTGGGCGGCGTAGGCCAACTAATGAAAAACTGTTTTTT.

V usage is TRBV7-2 and J usage is TRBJ2-5, with 11 positions matching TRBD2. The length of the CDR3 is 16 residues. V lost 3 bases to trimming and J lost 3 bases; unmatched junction nucleotides: 6. The germline gives CDR1 SGHTA, CDR2 FQGNSA. CDR3 bases: TGTGCCAGCAGCTTTCAAACTAGCGGGGGAAAAGAGACCCAGTACTTC. This gives the protein CASSFQTSGGKETQYF.

The J gene is TRBJ2-1, the V gene TRBV7-9, with 11 bases lining up with TRBD2. Germline loops: CDR1 SEHNR, CDR2 FQNEAQ (reference sequence). With 5 bases clipped from V and 2 bases from J, the junction kept 2 bases outside the gene matches. The CDR3 length is 15 residues. The CDR3: CASSPLAGAYNEQFF. CDR3 nucleotide sequence: TGTGCCAGCAGCCCACTAGCGGGAGCCTACAATGAGCAGTTCTTC.

The V gene is TRBV18, the J gene TRBJ1-3, with no clear D. CDR3 length equals 15 residues. Germline assignment: CDR1 KGHSH and CDR2 LQKENI. Deletions cut 2 bases from V and 0 bases from J, with 8 bases between. This CDR3 is CASSPAVISGNTIYF. As DNA, the CDR3 is TGTGCCAGCTCACCAGCGGTTATCTCTGGAAACACCATATATTTT. The complete variable domain, with remaining parts taken from reference TRBV18 and TRBJ1-3, reads NAGVMQNPRHLVRRRGQEARLRCSPMKGHSHVYWYRQLPEEGLKFMVYLQKENIIDESGMPKERFSAEFPKEGPSILRIQQVVRGDSAAYFCASSPAVISGNTIYFGEGSWLTVV.

The chain is built from TRBV6-6 and TRBJ1-5; 9 positions agree with TRBD1. CDR1 is MNHNY and CDR2 is SVGAGI in the germline V gene (reference sequence). This CDR3 region has 17 residues. Losses at the gene ends were 5 bases for V and 1 base for J; bases not matched to a gene: 9. CDR3 residues: CASSRGTGFGSNQPQHF. CDR3 DNA: TGTGCCAGCAGTCGTGGGACAGGGTTTGGGAGCAATCAGCCCCAGCATTTT.

The chain combines TRBV7-8 with TRBJ1-6; weak D call: TRBD1 (6 bases). Germline lookup yields CDR1 SGHVS and CDR2 FQNEAQ. Trimming left V 3 bases short and J 0 bases short, with 9 bases between. The CDR3 is 16 amino acids. The CDR3 reads CASSLQGPSYNSPLHF. DNA for the CDR3: TGTGCCAGCAGCTTGCAGGGGCCCTCCTATAATTCACCCCTCCACTTT.

This sequence joins TRBV18 and TRBJ1-4; D is unresolved. Germline V gene sequence: CDR1 KGHSH, CDR2 LQKENI. This CDR3 contains 13 residues. V was shortened by 4 bases and J by 7 bases, with 10 bases between the two germline ends. CDR3 in amino acids: CASSRDGSEKLFF. CDR3 in DNA: TGTGCCAGCTCACGAGACGGAAGTGAAAAACTGTTTTTT.

The CDR3, as DNA: TGCAGTGCTAGTGCCCTGACAGGGGGCTCGAGCTATGGCTACACCTTC. It codes for CSASALTGGSSYGYTF. This rearrangement joins TRBV20-1 to TRBJ1-2; the match to TRBD1 covers 10 bases. This CDR3 spans 16 amino acids. The V gene end was trimmed by 3 bases and the J gene end by 4 bases; junction bases not matched to a gene: 11. Looked up from germline, CDR1 is DFQATT and CDR2 is SNEGSKA (reference sequence).

The rearrangement joins TRBV27 to TRBJ2-1; TRBD2 agrees at 7 bases. Germline CDR1 and CDR2: MNHEY and SMNVEV (reference sequence). The trim removed 6 bases at V and 6 bases at J, leaving 17 bases unmatched. The CDR3 loop spans 17 amino acids. The CDR3 loop reads CASRDSPGLPTFNEQFF. Here the CDR3 DNA reads TGTGCCAGCAGAGACTCTCCGGGACTACCTACCTTCAATGAGCAGTTCTTC.

The chain links TRBV19 to TRBJ1-1; possible D gene TRBD1, 5 bases. The CDR3 has 16 amino acids. The germline V and J ends were trimmed by 5 bases and 5 bases, with 21 bases remaining between them. Germline lookup yields CDR1 LNHDA and CDR2 SQIVND (reference sequence). For the CDR3, the DNA is TGTGCCAGTAGTCCCGGCACCGGGACGACGGGTACTGAAGCTTTCTTT. It encodes CASSPGTGTTGTEAFF.

The genes are TRBV7-3 and TRBJ2-1, with D perhaps given as TRBD1 or TRBD2 (5 bases each). V was pared by 2 bases and J by 6 bases, with 17 bases between. Germline V gives CDR1 SGHTA, CDR2 FQGTGA. This CDR3 is 16 amino acids long. This chain's CDR3 is CASSLVVNRGVNEQFF. CDR3 sequence (DNA): TGTGCCAGCAGCTTAGTCGTGAACCGAGGGGTCAATGAGCAGTTCTTC.

This clone was counted between two and nine times. The chain couples TRBV19 to TRBJ1-4, with D possibly TRBD1 on 5 matching bases. V was trimmed by 7 bases and J by 0 bases, leaving 12 bases between them. Per the germline V gene, CDR1 is LNHDA and CDR2 is SQIVND (reference sequence). The CDR3 has 15 residues. Here the CDR3 DNA reads TGTGCCAGTAAGAACTTAGGGGCAACTAATGAAAAACTGTTTTTT. This encodes CASKNLGATNEKLFF.

This chain connects TRBV3-1 (or the pseudogene TRBV3-2) to TRBJ1-1; TRBD1 agrees at 7 bases. CDR3 length: 14 residues. V lost 4 bases to trimming and J lost 8 bases; unmatched junction nucleotides: 10. Looked up from germline, CDR1 is LGHDT and CDR2 is YNNKEL (reference sequence). The CDR3 sequence is CASSLQTGSYEAFF. DNA of the CDR3: TGTGCCAGCAGCCTCCAGACAGGGTCCTACGAAGCTTTCTTT.

This clone was counted a few times. The rearrangement joins TRBV7-8 to TRBJ2-5, with D possibly being TRBD1 (6 bases). The V gene's germline CDR1 is SGHVS and CDR2 FQNEAQ. V was clipped by 4 bases and J by 3 bases, with 18 bases between them. CDR3 length: 16 amino acids. CDR3 region: CASSSTATTGKETQYF. The CDR3 region has the DNA TGTGCCAGCAGCTCCACCGCTACCACAGGGAAAGAGACCCAGTACTTC.

The chain joins TRBV7-9 to TRBJ2-7, with TRBD2 as a possible D gene (6 bases). The CDR3 sequence is 16 residues long. The V end lost 1 base, the J end lost 3 bases, and 16 bases lay between the germline ends. CDR1 and CDR2 from the germline V gene are SEHNR and FQNEAQ (reference sequence). The CDR3 here is CASSLGAGRMNYEQYF. The CDR3 DNA sequence: TGTGCCAGCAGCTTAGGGGCGGGACGGATGAACTACGAGCAGTACTTC.

This chain uses TRBV3-1 (or the pseudogene TRBV3-2) with TRBJ2-2; the match to TRBD2 covers 9 bases. The ends lost 4 bases at V and 5 bases at J; junction bases unmatched: 8. The CDR3 is 16 amino acids. Germline CDR1 reads LGHDT; CDR2 reads YNNKEL (reference sequence). CDR3 coding DNA: TGTGCCAGCAGCCTTTTATCGACTAGCGGTACCGGGGAGCTGTTTTTT. It translates to CASSLLSTSGTGELFF.

V and J are TRBV5-1 and TRBJ1-3; tentatively, D is TRBD1 (6 bases). The CDR3 contains 14 residues. Germline V gene sequence: CDR1 SGHRS, CDR2 YFSETQ. V was cut by 0 bases and J by 2 bases, with 6 bases left in between. CDR3 sequence reads: CASSLGGPGNTIYF. CDR3 in DNA: TGCGCCAGCAGCTTGGGGGGGCCTGGAAACACCATATATTTT.

The chain is built from TRBV7-9 and TRBJ1-6; D uncertain. This CDR3 comprises 13 residues. V dropped 1 base and J dropped 7 bases, with 5 bases sitting between them. Germline V gene lookup returns CDR1 SEHNR and CDR2 FQNEAQ (reference sequence). The DNA for the CDR3 is TGTGCCAGCAGCTTAGAGAAGAATTCACCCCTCCACTTT. It translates to CASSLEKNSPLHF.

V and J are TRBV9 and TRBJ2-1, with a tentative D call TRBD2 (5 bases). V lost 4 bases and J lost 0, with 11 bases in between. The CDR3 runs to 15 residues. The germline gives CDR1 SGDLS, CDR2 YYNGEE. Written as DNA, the CDR3 is TGTGCCAGCAGCCCCATGGGGAGCTCCTACAATGAGCAGTTCTTC. Encoded protein: CASSPMGSSYNEQFF.

This chain joins TRBV15 and TRBJ1-2; no clear D gene. The V gene lost 0 bases and the J gene lost 10 bases, with 18 bases spanning the gap. Germline assignment: CDR1 LNHNV and CDR2 YYDKDF (reference sequence). This CDR3 has 15 residues. The CDR3 region is CATSRDRTYTSVYTF. The CDR3 coding sequence is TGTGCCACCAGCAGAGACCGGACGTATACCTCTGTCTACACCTTC.

This clone has a single count. The rearrangement uses TRBV7-8 and TRBJ2-3; D tentatively fits TRBD1 or TRBD2 (5 bases each). Trimming removed 5 bases at V and 2 bases at J, with 23 bases between. From germline, CDR1 is SGHVS and CDR2 FQNEAQ. CDR3 length equals 18 residues. The CDR3 spells CASSNVWGTTRTTDTQYF. The CDR3 DNA reads as TGTGCCAGCAGCAACGTTTGGGGGACCACCAGAACCACAGATACGCAGTATTTT.

This chain connects TRBV19 to TRBJ1-1, with D tentatively TRBD1 (6 bases). V was clipped by 3 bases and J by 0 bases, with 8 bases between them. The CDR3 has 14 amino acids. CDR1 is LNHDA and CDR2 is SQIVND in the germline V gene (reference sequence). The CDR3 reads CASSMGAVNTEAFF. In DNA, the CDR3 is TGTGCCAGTAGTATGGGGGCAGTGAACACTGAAGCTTTCTTT.

J is TRBJ1-2 and V is TRBV18, with 10 positions matching TRBD1. The CDR3 contains 17 residues. J lost 4 bases, V lost 3 bases, and 11 bases had no gene match. The germline gives CDR1 KGHSH, CDR2 LQKENI. CDR3 in DNA: TGTGCCAGCTCACCCGAATTGACAGGGGGCGACGGCTATGGCTACACCTTC. It encodes CASSPELTGGDGYGYTF.

The table lists this clone with a count of one. The chain carries TRBV10-3 and TRBJ1-2; possibly TRBD1 for D (5 bases). Trimming removed 6 bases at V and 8 bases at J, with 16 bases between. The CDR3 loop spans 13 amino acids. Germline-derived CDR1 and CDR2 are ENHRY and SYGVKD. As DNA, the CDR3 is TGTGCCATCAGCGGGACCACTAAGGACGGCTACACCTTC. Translating it yields CAISGTTKDGYTF.

The chain is built from TRBV2 and TRBJ2-1; TRBD1 agrees at 8 bases. The germline CDR1 and CDR2 sequences are SNHLY and FYNNEI. CDR3 size: 15 residues. The V and J ends lost 6 bases and 0 bases, in that order; junction bases with no gene match: 4. For the CDR3, the DNA is TGTGCCAGCAGACCCGGGACAGGCTCCTACAATGAGCAGTTCTTC. As protein: CASRPGTGSYNEQFF.